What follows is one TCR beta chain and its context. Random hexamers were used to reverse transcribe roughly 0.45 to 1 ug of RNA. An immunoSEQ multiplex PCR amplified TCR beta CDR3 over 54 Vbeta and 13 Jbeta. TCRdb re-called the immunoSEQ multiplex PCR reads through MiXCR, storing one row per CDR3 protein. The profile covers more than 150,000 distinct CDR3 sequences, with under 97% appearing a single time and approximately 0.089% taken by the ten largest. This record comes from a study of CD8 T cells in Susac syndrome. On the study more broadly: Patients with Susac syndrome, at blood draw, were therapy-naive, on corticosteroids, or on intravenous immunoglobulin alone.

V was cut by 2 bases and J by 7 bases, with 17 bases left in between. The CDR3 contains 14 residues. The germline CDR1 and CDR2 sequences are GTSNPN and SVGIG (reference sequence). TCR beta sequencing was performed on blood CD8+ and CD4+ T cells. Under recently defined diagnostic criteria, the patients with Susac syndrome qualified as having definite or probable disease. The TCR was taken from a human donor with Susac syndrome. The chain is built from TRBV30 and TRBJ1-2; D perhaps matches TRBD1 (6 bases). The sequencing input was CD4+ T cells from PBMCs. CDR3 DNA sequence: TGTGCCTGGAGTTCGGTTCAGGGGTTTGGTGGCTACACCTTC. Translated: CAWSSVQGFGGYTF.